This TCR beta chain appears in the sequencing data of a study of tumor T cells in aggressive B-cell lymphoma. The protocol was immunoSEQ multiplex PCR, while the TCRdb copy is restricted to in-frame clones and leaves out a portion. The sample has 2,000 to 2,500 clones, 85% to 95% seen once. CDR3 length: 13 residues. Germline V gene sequence: CDR1 PRHDT, CDR2 FYEKMQ (reference sequence). V lost 2 bases to trimming and J lost 6 bases, with 7 bases between them. This receptor was identified in an adult with diffuse large B cell lymphoma. Sequencing used tumor tissue. The chain has TRBV13 and TRBJ1-4, with a possible D match to TRBD1 (6 bases). The CDR3 is CASSLTGHEKLFF. The CDR3, as DNA: TGTGCCAGCAGCTTAACAGGGCATGAAAAACTGTTTTTT.